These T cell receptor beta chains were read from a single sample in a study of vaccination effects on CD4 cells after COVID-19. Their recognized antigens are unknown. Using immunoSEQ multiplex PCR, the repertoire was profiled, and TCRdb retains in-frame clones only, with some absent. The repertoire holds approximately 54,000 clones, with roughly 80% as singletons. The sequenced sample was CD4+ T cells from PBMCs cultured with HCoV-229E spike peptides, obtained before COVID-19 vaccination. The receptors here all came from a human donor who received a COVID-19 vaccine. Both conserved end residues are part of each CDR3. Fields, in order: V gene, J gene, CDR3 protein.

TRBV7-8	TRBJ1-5	CASSPLPGTLGSNQPQHF
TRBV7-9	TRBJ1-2	CASSRTGDYGYTF
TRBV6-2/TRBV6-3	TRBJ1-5	CASSWAEFSNQPQHF
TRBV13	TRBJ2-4	CASSSTGRKNIQYF
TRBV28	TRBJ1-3	CASARTGISLGNTIYF
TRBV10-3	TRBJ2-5	CAISTRNTGGAETQYF
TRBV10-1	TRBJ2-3	CASSDAAGGADTQYF
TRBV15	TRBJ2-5	CATSRDEIAQYF
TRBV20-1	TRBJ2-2	CSASRQYTGELFF
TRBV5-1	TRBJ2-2	CASSLSGANTGELFF
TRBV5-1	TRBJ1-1	CASSLGGAANTEAFF
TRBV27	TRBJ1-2	CASTRPGLANYGYTF
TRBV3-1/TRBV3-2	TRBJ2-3	CASSQMGGVTQYF
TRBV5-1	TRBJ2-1	CASRTGRRVNEQFF
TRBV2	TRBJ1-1	CASSEIHGQITEAFF